Included here is one TCR beta chain sequence, with context. Its matching antigen is unknown. People whose metastatic non-small-cell lung cancer was chemo-refractory got focal radiation along with CTLA-4 blockade by ipilimumab. This specimen comes from a study of radiotherapy plus CTLA-4 blockade in lung cancer. Background on the study: Objective responses arose in roughly 18% of patients, and around 32% experienced disease control.

The data were produced by immunoSEQ multiplex PCR, yet TCRdb's version contains in-frame clones alone and is incomplete. The sample lists 40,000 or so clones; about 80% were seen once. CDR3 length equals 16 residues. Germline CDR1 is SNHLY and CDR2 is FYNNEI. Trimming stripped 3 bases from V and 7 bases from J, with 21 bases between. General study results and limits: Some TCR clones had been derived from tumors. These clones expanded in peripheral blood after radiotherapy plus ipilimumab. Alongside interferon-beta, early blood T cell clone dynamics were reportedly the best predictor of response.

The V gene is TRBV2, the J gene TRBJ1-1; perhaps TRBD1 as D (6 bases). The TCR comes from a human donor with non-small cell lung cancer who had stable disease on radiotherapy plus ipilimumab. The sample here was peripheral blood, taken from a patient treated with radiotherapy plus ipilimumab. CDR3 bases: TGTGCCAGCAGTGACCCACAGAGGGGGTCTGGCCATGAAGCTTTCTTT. This encodes CASSDPQRGSGHEAFF.